This T cell receptor beta chain derives from a study of CD8 T cells in Susac syndrome. Study summary: Patients with Susac syndrome who were sequenced included more than five with active disease and eight in remission. Regarding the study as a whole: As the study acknowledged, the number of individuals who were part of its TCR sequencing and HLA analysis was relatively small.

Sequencing of TCR beta was carried out in blood CD8+ and CD4+ T cells. In the case of this clonotype: What it binds is unknown.

V was pared by 4 bases and J by 7 bases, with 7 bases of the junction left unmatched. This CDR3 has 14 residues. CDR1 is SGHRS and CDR2 is YFSETQ in the germline V gene. Random hexamers were used to reverse transcribe roughly 0.45 to 1 ug of RNA. The CDR3 of TCR beta was amplified by immunoSEQ multiplex PCR across 54 Vbeta and 13 Jbeta. TCRdb recomputed calls from the immunoSEQ multiplex PCR reads with MiXCR, one row per CDR3 protein. Among hundreds of thousands of distinct CDR3 sequences listed, about 95% were seen once. The gene calls are TRBV5-1 and TRBJ1-4; 7 bases are a match to TRBD1. The sequence was collected from a human donor with Susac syndrome. The specimen was CD4+ T cells from PBMCs. CDR3 nucleotide sequence: TGCGCCAGCAGCCCAGGACAGGAATCTGAAAAACTGTTTTTT. Amino acid sequence: CASSPGQESEKLFF.